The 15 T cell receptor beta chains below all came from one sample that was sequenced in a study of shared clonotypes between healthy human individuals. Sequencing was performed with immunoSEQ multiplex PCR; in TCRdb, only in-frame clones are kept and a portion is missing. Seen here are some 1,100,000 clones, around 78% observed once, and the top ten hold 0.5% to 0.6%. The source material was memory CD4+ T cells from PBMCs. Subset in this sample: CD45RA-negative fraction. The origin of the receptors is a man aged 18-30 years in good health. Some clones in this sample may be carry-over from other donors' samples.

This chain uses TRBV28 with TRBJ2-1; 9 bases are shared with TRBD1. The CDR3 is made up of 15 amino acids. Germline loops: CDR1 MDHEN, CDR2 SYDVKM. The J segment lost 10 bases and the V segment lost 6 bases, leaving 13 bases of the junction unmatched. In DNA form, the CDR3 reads TGTGCCAGCAGCTACGAAGGACAGGGGAAATTGGAGCAGTTCTTC. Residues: CASSYEGQGKLEQFF.

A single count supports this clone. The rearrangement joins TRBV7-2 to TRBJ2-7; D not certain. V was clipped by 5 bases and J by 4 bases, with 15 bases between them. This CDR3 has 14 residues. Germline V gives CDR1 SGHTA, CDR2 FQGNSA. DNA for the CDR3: TGTGCCAGCAGCCTAGACCCACCCCAGTACGAGCAGTACTTC. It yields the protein CASSLDPPQYEQYF.

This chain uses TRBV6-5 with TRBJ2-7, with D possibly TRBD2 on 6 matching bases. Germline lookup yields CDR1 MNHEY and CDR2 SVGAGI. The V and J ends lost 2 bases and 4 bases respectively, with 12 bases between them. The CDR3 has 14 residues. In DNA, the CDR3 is TGTGCCAGCAGTTACGGAGGGCCCTCGTACGAGCAGTACTTC. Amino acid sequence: CASSYGGPSYEQYF.

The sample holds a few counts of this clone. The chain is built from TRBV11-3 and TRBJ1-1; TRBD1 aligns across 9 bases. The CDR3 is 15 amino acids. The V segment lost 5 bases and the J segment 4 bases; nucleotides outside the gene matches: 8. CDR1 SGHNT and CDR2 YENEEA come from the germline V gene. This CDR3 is CASSKGQGAPTEAFF. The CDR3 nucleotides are TGTGCCAGCAGCAAGGGACAGGGAGCCCCCACTGAAGCTTTCTTT.

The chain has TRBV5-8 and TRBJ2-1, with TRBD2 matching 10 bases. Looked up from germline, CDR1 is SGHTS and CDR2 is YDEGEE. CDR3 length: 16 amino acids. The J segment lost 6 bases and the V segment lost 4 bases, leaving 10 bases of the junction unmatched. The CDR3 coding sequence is TGTGCCAGCAGCCCTCCAGCGGGAGGGCCATCCAATGAGCAGTTCTTC. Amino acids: CASSPPAGGPSNEQFF. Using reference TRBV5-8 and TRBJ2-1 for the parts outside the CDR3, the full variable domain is EAGVTQSPTHLIKTRGQQATLRCSPISGHTSVYWYQQALGLGLQFLLWYDEGEERNRGNFPPRFSGRQFPNYSSELNVNALELEDSALYLCASSPPAGGPSNEQFFGPGTRLTVL.

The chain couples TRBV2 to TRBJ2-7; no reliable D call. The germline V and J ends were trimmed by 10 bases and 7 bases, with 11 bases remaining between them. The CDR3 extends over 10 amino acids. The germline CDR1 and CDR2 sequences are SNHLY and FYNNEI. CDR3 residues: CATRLGEQYF. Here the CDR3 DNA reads TGTGCCACCCGGTTAGGGGAGCAGTACTTC. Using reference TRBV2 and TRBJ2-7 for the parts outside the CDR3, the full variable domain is EPEVTQTPSHQVTQMGQEVILRCVPISNHLYFYWYRQILGQKVEFLVSFYNNEISEKSEIFDDQFSVERPDGSNFTLKIRSTKLEDSAMYFCATRLGEQYFGPGTRLTVT.

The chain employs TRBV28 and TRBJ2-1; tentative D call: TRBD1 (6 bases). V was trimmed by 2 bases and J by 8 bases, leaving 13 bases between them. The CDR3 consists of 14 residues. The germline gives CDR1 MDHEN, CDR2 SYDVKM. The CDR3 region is CASSLRPGVYEQFF. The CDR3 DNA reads TGTGCCAGCAGTTTACGTCCAGGGGTGTATGAGCAGTTCTTC.

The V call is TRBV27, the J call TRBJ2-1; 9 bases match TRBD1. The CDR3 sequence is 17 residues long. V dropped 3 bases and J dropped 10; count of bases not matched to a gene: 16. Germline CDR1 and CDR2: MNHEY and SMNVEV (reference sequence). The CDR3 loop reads CASSFLRTGTGFEEQFF. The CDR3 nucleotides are TGTGCCAGCAGTTTTCTTCGGACCGGGACAGGGTTTGAGGAGCAGTTCTTC.

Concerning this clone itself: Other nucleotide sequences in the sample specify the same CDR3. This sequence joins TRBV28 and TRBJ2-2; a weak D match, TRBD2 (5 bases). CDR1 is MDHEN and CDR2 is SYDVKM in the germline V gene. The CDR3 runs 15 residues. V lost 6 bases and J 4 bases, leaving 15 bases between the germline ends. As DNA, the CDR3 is TGTGCCAGCAGGACGAGCGGCGCGGGCACCGGGGAGCTGTTTTTT. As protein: CASRTSGAGTGELFF.

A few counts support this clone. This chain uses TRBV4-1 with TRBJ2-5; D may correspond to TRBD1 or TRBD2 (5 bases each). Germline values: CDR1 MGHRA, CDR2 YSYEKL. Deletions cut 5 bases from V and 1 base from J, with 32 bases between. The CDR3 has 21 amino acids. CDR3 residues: CASSFIPRLKLVTGGQETQYF. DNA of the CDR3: TGCGCCAGCAGCTTTATTCCGAGACTCAAGCTTGTTACTGGGGGCCAAGAGACCCAGTACTTC.

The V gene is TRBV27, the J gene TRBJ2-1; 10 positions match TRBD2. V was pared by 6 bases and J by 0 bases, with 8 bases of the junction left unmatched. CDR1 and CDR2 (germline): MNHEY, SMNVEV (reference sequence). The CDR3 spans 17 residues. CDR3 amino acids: CASRSLAGASSYNEQFF. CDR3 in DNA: TGTGCCAGCAGGTCGCTAGCGGGGGCCAGCTCCTACAATGAGCAGTTCTTC.

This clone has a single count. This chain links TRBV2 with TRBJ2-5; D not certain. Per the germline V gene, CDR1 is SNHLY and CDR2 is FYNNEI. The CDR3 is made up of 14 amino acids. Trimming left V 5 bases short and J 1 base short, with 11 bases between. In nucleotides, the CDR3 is TGTGCCAGCAGTCGAAGGTCCAGCCAAGAGACCCAGTACTTC. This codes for CASSRRSSQETQYF.

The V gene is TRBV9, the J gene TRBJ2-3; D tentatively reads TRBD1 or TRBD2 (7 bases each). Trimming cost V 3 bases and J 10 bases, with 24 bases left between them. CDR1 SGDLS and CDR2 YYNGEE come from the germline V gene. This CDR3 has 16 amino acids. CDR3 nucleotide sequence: TGTGCCAGCAGCGAACTACAGGGGAGGGGTAGCGAGGCGCAGTATTTT. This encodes CASSELQGRGSEAQYF.

Here the CDR3 reads CASRTDAYGYTF. The CDR3 nucleotides read TGTGCCAGCAGGACAGACGCCTATGGCTACACCTTC. The V call is TRBV2, the J call TRBJ1-2; D possibly corresponds to TRBD1 (5 bases). This CDR3 comprises 12 residues. Germline values: CDR1 SNHLY, CDR2 FYNNEI. V lost 6 bases and J lost 4, with 9 bases in between.

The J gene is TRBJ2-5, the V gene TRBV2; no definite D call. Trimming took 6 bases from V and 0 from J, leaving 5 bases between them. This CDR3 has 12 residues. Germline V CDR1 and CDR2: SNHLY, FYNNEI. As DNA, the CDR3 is TGTGCCAGCAGGGTATACCAAGAGACCCAGTACTTC. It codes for CASRVYQETQYF.